This TCR beta chain was sequenced in a study of cytomegalovirus exposure and HLA in healthy donors. About the research overall: An earlier analysis identified some 110 million unique TCR beta sequences in 170 million or so T cells. Among the 398 genotyped donors, 65% to 85% were placed in the Caucasian-associated ancestry cluster. General observations from the study: Earlier findings revealed that most TCR beta V segments proved productive either about 87% or about 30% of the time. Later on, an analysis showed TCR association rates differing by HLA locus, with DRB1 the most and HLA-C the fewest.

This CDR3 contains 14 residues. The germline V and J ends were trimmed by 1 base and 9 bases, with 12 bases remaining between them. Germline V gene data show CDR1 as SNHLY and CDR2 as FYNNEI. The PCR ran on 60 Vbeta and 13 Jbeta primers. Data came from immunoSEQ multiplex PCR; TCRdb stores just in-frame clones and leaves some out. The table lists 90,000 to 110,000 clones, about 70% of them singletons, with roughly 3.2% in the top ten. Turning to this clone: Its antigen is not identified.

The J gene is TRBJ1-4, the V gene TRBV2; unclear D gene. What was sequenced was PBMCs. The receptor was derived from a young man in good health and CMV-seronegative. The CDR3 loop reads CASSEGSPAQKLFF. CDR3 nucleotides: TGTGCCAGCAGTGAAGGGAGTCCAGCCCAAAAACTGTTTTTT. The complete variable domain, with remaining parts taken from reference TRBV2 and TRBJ1-4, reads EPEVTQTPSHQVTQMGQEVILRCVPISNHLYFYWYRQILGQKVEFLVSFYNNEISEKSEIFDDQFSVERPDGSNFTLKIRSTKLEDSAMYFCASSEGSPAQKLFFGSGTQLSVL.